The source of this T cell receptor beta chain is a study of cytomegalovirus exposure and HLA in healthy donors. Looking at the study overall: Genotyping of about 400 donors showed that 80% to 85% belonged to the Caucasian-associated ancestry cluster.

Findings and limits, study-wide: With later analysis, a missense DCLRE1C variant became linked to TCR beta V- and J-gene trimming. The study flagged some 170 TCR beta chains as cytomegalovirus-associated.

About this clone itself: The antigen is undetermined.

Germline V gene data show CDR1 as SNHLY and CDR2 as FYNNEI. The junction had 6 bases not matched to a gene; V was cut back by 7 bases and J by 3 bases. The CDR3 spans 15 residues. With 60 Vbeta and 13 Jbeta primers, the PCR was carried out. This table comes from immunoSEQ multiplex PCR, and its TCRdb copy is limited to in-frame clones, with some not included. The specimen's table records more than 110,000 clones. Source material: PBMCs. This TCR came from a man in his forties in good health and CMV-seronegative. The chain is built from TRBV2 and TRBJ1-4; 9 nucleotides match TRBD1. DNA for the CDR3: TGTGCCAGCAATAACAGGGGGCTGTCTAATGAAAAACTGTTTTTT. Its protein product is CASNNRGLSNEKLFF. The full variable domain, its missing parts supplied by reference TRBV2 and TRBJ1-4, is EPEVTQTPSHQVTQMGQEVILRCVPISNHLYFYWYRQILGQKVEFLVSFYNNEISEKSEIFDDQFSVERPDGSNFTLKIRSTKLEDSAMYFCASNNRGLSNEKLFFGSGTQLSVL.